These T cell receptor beta chains were read from a single sample in a study of human T cells and chemical hapten exposure. TCRdb used MiXCR to reprocess the RACE reads, holding one entry per CDR3 protein. This table has tens of thousands of distinct CDR3 sequences, approximately 6.7% appearing once. The source was whole blood, collected in connection with sensitization to the hapten diphenylcyclopropenone (DPC). The receptors stem from a woman younger than 45 with alopecia areata. Some clones in this sample may be carry-over from other donors' samples. Each CDR3 is given with its conserved first and last residue. A D gene is named only where the DNA matches it firmly. The size of a clone is reported for some rows only, either as once, few or many, or as a class for expanded clones.

d_call cdr3_length j_call v_call clone_size cdr3_nt cdr3_aa
TRBD1 15 TRBJ1-1 TRBV18 few TGTGCCAGCTCACCGCAGACAGGGAGTATCGCTGAAGCTTTCTTT CASSPQTGSIAEAFF
- 16 TRBJ1-2 TRBV5-6 many TGTGCCAGCAGCTTGGGAACAAAGAGCTACTTCCATGGCTACACCTTC CASSLGTKSYFHGYTF
TRBD1 17 TRBJ1-1 TRBV3-1 many TGTGCCAGCAGCCAGGGGGGGACAGGGATGATGAACACTGAAGCTTTCTTT CASSQGGTGMMNTEAFF
- 14 TRBJ2-6 TRBV12-3/TRBV12-4 many TGTGCCAGCACTCCTGGGGCCGGGGCCAACGTCCTGACTTTC CASTPGAGANVLTF
TRBD1 15 TRBJ2-3 TRBV6-1 many TGTGCCAGCAGCGACAGGGGATTCAGCACAGATACGCAGTATTTT CASSDRGFSTDTQYF
- 15 TRBJ2-3 TRBV11-2 many TGTGCCAGCAGCTTAATGCGGGGTAGCACAGATACGCAGTATTTT CASSLMRGSTDTQYF
TRBD1 15 TRBJ2-3 TRBV3-1 - TGTGCCAGCAGCCCCCGGGACAGGGGGCAAGATACGCAGTATTTT CASSPRDRGQDTQYF
- 12 TRBJ2-7 TRBV2 many TGTGCCAGTCAGGCGGACACCTACGAGCAGTACTTC CASQADTYEQYF
- 13 TRBJ2-3 TRBV7-9 many TGTGCCAGCAGCTTAGCGGGCGGTGATACGCAGTATTTT CASSLAGGDTQYF
- 15 TRBJ2-2 TRBV6-2/TRBV6-3 few TGTGCCAGCAGTTCCGGACGGAGAAACACCGGGGAGCTGTTTTTT CASSSGRRNTGELFF
TRBD1 14 TRBJ1-3 TRBV10-3 many TGTGCCATCAGAGACAGGGAAGTCGGAAACACCATATATTTT CAIRDREVGNTIYF
TRBD2 16 TRBJ2-5 TRBV5-1 medium-sized TGCGCCAGCAGCTTGGTTAGCGGGGGAGCTGAAGAGACCCAGTACTTC CASSLVSGGAEETQYF
- 10 TRBJ2-7 TRBV29-1 many TGCAGCGCCAGGGCAGAAGAGCAGTACTTC CSARAEEQYF
TRBD1 17 TRBJ2-7 TRBV30 many TGTGCCTGGAGCGCGAAACCCGGGACAGGGAGGACCTACGAGCAGTACTTC CAWSAKPGTGRTYEQYF
TRBD2 17 TRBJ2-3 TRBV19 few TGTGCCAGTAGTTCAGGACTAGCGGGGGGGCGGACAGATACGCAGTATTTT CASSSGLAGGRTDTQYF
TRBD2 18 TRBJ2-2 TRBV7-8 many TGTGCCAGCAGTCGGGGACTAGCGGGGACCGCGAACACCGGGGAGCTGTTTTTT CASSRGLAGTANTGELFF
TRBD1 14 TRBJ2-3 TRBV7-9 many TGTGCCAGCAGCTTGAGCCAGGGGGCAGATACGCAGTATTTT CASSLSQGADTQYF